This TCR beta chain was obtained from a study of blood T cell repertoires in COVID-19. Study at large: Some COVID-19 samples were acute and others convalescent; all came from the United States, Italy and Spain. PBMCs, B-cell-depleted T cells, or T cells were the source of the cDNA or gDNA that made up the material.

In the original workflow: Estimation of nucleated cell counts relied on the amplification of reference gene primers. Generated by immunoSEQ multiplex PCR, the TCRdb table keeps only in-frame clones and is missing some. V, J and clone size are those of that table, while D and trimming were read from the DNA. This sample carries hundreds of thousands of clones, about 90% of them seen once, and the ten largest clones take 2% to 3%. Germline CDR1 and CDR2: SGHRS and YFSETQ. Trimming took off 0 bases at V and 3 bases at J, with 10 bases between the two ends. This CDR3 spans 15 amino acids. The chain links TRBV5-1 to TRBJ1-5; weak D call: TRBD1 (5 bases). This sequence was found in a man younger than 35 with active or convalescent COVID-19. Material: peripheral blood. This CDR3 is CASSLGRGDNQPQHF. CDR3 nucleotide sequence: TGCGCCAGCAGCTTGGGGAGGGGAGACAATCAGCCCCAGCATTTT.